Presented here are 32 T cell receptor beta chains from one specimen sequenced in a study of Graves' ophthalmopathy and Graves' hyperthyroidism. Amplification targeted the TCR beta CDR3 regions, with RNA transcripts as the source material. After a first-round RT-PCR with HTBI primers, a second-round multiplex PCR was run. Via MiXCR, TCRdb re-called the multiplex PCR reads, giving one row per CDR3 protein. This table has 650,000 to 900,000 distinct CDR3 sequences, approximately 40% appearing once. The material sequenced was peripheral blood. Every receptor here comes from an adult man with Graves' ophthalmopathy.

The chain combines TRBV15 with TRBJ1-6; 9 nucleotides align to TRBD1. V shed 6 bases, J shed 7 bases, and the junction held 10 bases outside the gene matches. This CDR3 comprises 16 residues. Germline V gene sequence: CDR1 LNHNV, CDR2 YYDKDF (reference sequence). DNA for the CDR3: TGTGCCACCAGTATTGGGGGGACAGGGCCGAATTCACCCCTCCACTTT. It specifies CATSIGGTGPNSPLHF.

This chain joins TRBV19 and TRBJ1-1; 10 bases align to TRBD1. With 5 bases clipped from V and 13 bases from J, the junction kept 4 bases outside the gene matches. CDR3 size: 11 residues. Germline CDR1 and CDR2: LNHDA and SQIVND (reference sequence). CDR3 in amino acids: CASSPGTGVFF. CDR3 sequence (DNA): TGTGCCAGTAGTCCCGGGACAGGGGTTTTCTTT.

This clonotype has a count of ten or more. The rearrangement joins TRBV12-3 or TRBV12-4 to TRBJ2-5; no reliable D call. This CDR3 region has 13 residues. Deletions cut 2 bases from V and 4 bases from J, with 8 bases between. The CDR3: CASSLPARETQYF. The DNA of the CDR3 is TGTGCCAGCAGTTTACCAGCGAGAGAGACCCAGTACTTC.

In DNA form, the CDR3 reads TGTGCCACCAGCAGTCCTCGGACAGCCTATGGCTACACCTTC. Translation gives CATSSPRTAYGYTF. The rearrangement uses TRBV15 and TRBJ1-2, with a weak D call TRBD1 (6 bases). V gave up 3 bases and J gave up 4 bases, with 12 bases separating them. Germline loops: CDR1 LNHNV, CDR2 YYDKDF (reference sequence). The CDR3 loop spans 14 amino acids.

This chain uses TRBV6-5 with TRBJ1-6; the D gene is possibly TRBD1 (5 bases). The CDR3 has 12 residues. The V end lost 10 bases, the J end lost 7 bases, and 11 bases lay between the germline ends. Germline lookup yields CDR1 MNHEY and CDR2 SVGAGI. CDR3 residues: CATGVRNSPLHF. CDR3 coding DNA: TGTGCCACGGGGGTACGAAATTCACCCCTCCACTTT.

The V call is TRBV14, the J call TRBJ1-6; D may be TRBD1 (6 bases). From germline, CDR1 is SGHDN and CDR2 FVKESK. Between the trimmed V and J ends, which lost 5 bases and 7 bases, there was a span of 15 bases. The CDR3 contains 15 residues. The CDR3 loop is CASSIEQGLNSPLHF. CDR3 bases: TGTGCCAGCAGCATCGAACAGGGCCTGAATTCACCCCTCCACTTT. The full variable domain, with the rest looked up from reference TRBV14 and TRBJ1-6, is EAGVTQFPSHSVIEKGQTVTLRCDPISGHDNLYWYRRVMGKEIKFLLHFVKESKQDESGMPNNRFLAERTGGTYSTLKVQPAELEDSGVYFCASSIEQGLNSPLHFGNGTRLTVT.

The rearrangement links TRBV10-2 to TRBJ1-6; D is unclear. The germline V gene has CDR1 WSHSY and CDR2 SAAADI. The germline V and J ends were trimmed by 8 bases and 10 bases, with 18 bases remaining between them. The CDR3 runs to 14 residues. CDR3 bases: TGCGCCAGCGCAATAACTAACCTGGGGTCACCCCTCCACTTT. Encoded protein: CASAITNLGSPLHF.

This chain connects TRBV5-1 to TRBJ2-5, with 9 bases lining up with TRBD1. Germline V gene sequence: CDR1 SGHRS, CDR2 YFSETQ. With V trimmed by 6 bases and J by 5 bases, 8 bases remained unmatched. This CDR3 contains 14 residues. CDR3 region: CASTRTGARETQYF. In nucleotides, the CDR3 is TGCGCCAGCACCAGGACAGGGGCGAGGGAGACCCAGTACTTC.

In the case of this clonotype: Possible read error: a much larger clone is one base away. The chain uses TRBV10-3 and TRBJ1-6; tentatively, D is TRBD1 (5 bases). The CDR3 covers 13 residues. Per the germline V gene, CDR1 is ENHRY and CDR2 is SYGVKD. CDR3 sequence: CPISAGLNSPLHF. CDR3 in DNA: TGTCCCATCAGTGCAGGGCTTAATTCACCCCTCCACTTT.

The chain carries TRBV20-1 and TRBJ1-4; TRBD1 matches 9 bases. Germline trimming cut 2 bases from V and 5 bases from J; bases unmatched to any gene: 3. There are 14 residues in the CDR3. The germline V gene has CDR1 DFQATT and CDR2 SNEGSKA (reference sequence). CDR3 DNA: TGCAGTGCTAGAACCGGGACAGGGAATGAAAAACTGTTTTTT. It encodes CSARTGTGNEKLFF.

The V gene is TRBV7-2, the J gene TRBJ2-5; D is ambiguous. The last part of the DNA fits TRBJ2-1 better; the J call may be wrong. The CDR3 covers 13 residues. Germline V gene data show CDR1 as SGHTA and CDR2 as FQGNSA. The CDR3 is CASSLERVDEQFF. CDR3 nucleotide sequence: TGTGCCAGCAGCTTAGAACGGGTGGATGAGCAGTTCTTC.

The sample holds a few counts of this clonotype. CDR3 nucleotide sequence: TGTGCCAGCAGCGCCCAAAGACTAGCGGAGTACGAGCAGTACTTC. Its protein is CASSAQRLAEYEQYF. V is TRBV7-2 and J is TRBJ2-7; 9 nucleotides match TRBD2. The J segment lost 4 bases and the V segment lost 5 bases, leaving 9 bases of the junction unmatched. The CDR3 sequence is 15 residues long. Germline V gives CDR1 SGHTA, CDR2 FQGNSA.

The V call is TRBV20-1, the J call TRBJ1-3; D gene unclear. Trimming removed 6 bases at V and 0 bases at J, with 12 bases between. Germline CDR1 and CDR2: DFQATT and SNEGSKA (reference sequence). The CDR3 covers 14 residues. The CDR3 protein is CSALEESSGNTIYF. The CDR3 bases are TGCAGTGCCCTAGAGGAGAGCTCTGGAAACACCATATATTTT.

In its sample, this clonotype was seen many times. V usage is TRBV24-1 and J usage is TRBJ2-7, with 9 bases matching TRBD1. Germline V gives CDR1 KGHDR, CDR2 SFDVKD. Trimming took 5 bases from V and 7 from J; bases not matched to a gene: 11. This CDR3 comprises 15 residues. The CDR3 nucleotides are TGTGCCACCAGTGGCGGGACAGGGTCAATGAGGGAGCAGTACTTC. As protein: CATSGGTGSMREQYF.

The table lists this clonotype with a few counts. The rearrangement uses TRBV20-1 and TRBJ2-7; 8 bases are shared with TRBD1. From germline, CDR1 is DFQATT and CDR2 SNEGSKA (reference sequence). This CDR3 is built from 14 residues. The V and J ends lost 6 bases and 2 bases, in that order; junction bases with no gene match: 9. The CDR3 DNA follows: TGCAGTGCCTACCCTTCGACAGGGGCCTACGAGCAGTACTTC. This sequence encodes CSAYPSTGAYEQYF.

This clonotype was seen only a few times. The chain recombines TRBV10-1 with TRBJ2-7, with D unclear. From germline, CDR1 is WNHNN and CDR2 SYGVQD (reference sequence). This CDR3 spans 12 amino acids. The germline V and J ends were trimmed by 6 bases and 4 bases, with 10 bases remaining between them. CDR3 in amino acids: CASSDQRYEQYF. The CDR3 region has the DNA TGCGCCAGCAGCGACCAGCGATACGAGCAGTACTTC.

The chain has TRBV7-8 and TRBJ2-5; D possibly corresponds to TRBD2 (6 bases). This CDR3 comprises 13 residues. CDR1 and CDR2 (germline): SGHVS, FQNEAQ. V was clipped by 7 bases and J by 3 bases, with 12 bases between them. CDR3 nucleotides: TGTGCCAGCAAGAACGGGAGAAAAGAGACCCAGTACTTC. Protein sequence: CASKNGRKETQYF.

The table lists this clonotype with a few counts. The CDR3 sequence is CASSQDPGLTSYGYTF. In DNA, the CDR3 is TGTGCCAGCAGCCAGGACCCGGGACTGACGTCCTATGGCTACACCTTC. The rearrangement uses TRBV11-2 and TRBJ1-2, with D possibly TRBD1 on 5 matching bases. The germline V gene has CDR1 SGHAT and CDR2 FQNNGV. Trimming left V 5 bases short and J 4 bases short, with 20 bases between. This CDR3 has 16 residues.

In DNA form, the CDR3 reads TGTGCCAGCAGTGAATTGGCAGGTGCCAACACTGAAGCTTTCTTT. Encoded protein: CASSELAGANTEAFF. The chain couples TRBV6-1 to TRBJ1-1; D remains unclear. This CDR3 region has 15 residues. Trimming left V 2 bases short and J 2 bases short, with 12 bases between. Looked up from germline, CDR1 is MNHNS and CDR2 is SASEGT.

This chain joins TRBV25-1 and TRBJ2-2, with D possibly being TRBD2 (6 bases). CDR3 length: 17 residues. Looked up from germline, CDR1 is MGHDK and CDR2 is SYGVNS. V was shortened by 5 bases and J by 3 bases, with 19 bases between the two germline ends. The CDR3 is CASSYSAGSLYTGELFF. Here the CDR3 DNA reads TGTGCCAGCAGTTACTCGGCGGGGAGCCTATACACCGGGGAGCTGTTTTTT.

About this clonotype itself: This may arise from a read error, as a much more abundant clone is one base away. The CDR3: CASSFALTGINTF. The CDR3 DNA sequence: TGTGCCAGCAGCTTTGCGTTAACCGGGATTAACACCTTC. The V and J genes are TRBV7-9 and TRBJ1-2; D unclear. The CDR3 loop spans 13 amino acids. Trimming cost V 3 bases and J 12 bases, with 17 bases left between them. Looked up from germline, CDR1 is SEHNR and CDR2 is FQNEAQ (reference sequence).

This clonotype was picked up a small number of times. V is TRBV7-9 and J is TRBJ2-2, with D uncertain. CDR3 length equals 14 residues. The germline CDR1 and CDR2 sequences are SEHNR and FQNEAQ (reference sequence). V dropped 1 base and J dropped 4 bases, with 7 bases sitting between them. This CDR3 reads CASSLVGFTGELFF. In DNA, the CDR3 is TGTGCCAGCAGCTTAGTCGGATTCACCGGGGAGCTGTTTTTT.

This clonotype has a count of ten or more. The V call is TRBV10-1, the J call TRBJ2-5; tentatively, D is TRBD1 (6 bases). V was pared by 4 bases and J by 1 base, with 10 bases between. The CDR3 has 14 amino acids. Germline V gene data show CDR1 as WNHNN and CDR2 as SYGVQD (reference sequence). The CDR3 DNA reads as TGCGCCAGCAGTGCTTCCAGGGGCCAAGAGACCCAGTACTTC. It is translated as CASSASRGQETQYF.

The chain employs TRBV7-1 and TRBJ1-1, with a possible D match to TRBD1 (5 bases). TRBV7-1 belongs to the ORF category, with a function that is uncertain. The ends were cut back, 6 bases at V and 0 bases at J, with 17 bases in the middle. This CDR3 has 16 amino acids. The CDR3 spells CASSSILTDMNTEAFF. The CDR3 DNA reads TGTGCCAGCAGTTCTATCCTGACGGACATGAACACTGAAGCTTTCTTT.

In this sample, this clonotype turned up many times. This sequence joins TRBV7-2 and TRBJ1-1; 9 positions match TRBD1. V shed 2 bases and J 8 bases; nucleotides not matched to a gene: 3. There are 13 residues in the CDR3. Germline loops: CDR1 SGHTA, CDR2 FQGNSA. The CDR3 nucleotides are TGTGCCAGCAGCTTAACGGGACAGGGCGAAGCTTTCTTT. This codes for CASSLTGQGEAFF.

The chain employs TRBV7-9 and TRBJ2-2; 10 nucleotides match TRBD2. Germline loops: CDR1 SEHNR, CDR2 FQNEAQ (reference sequence). CDR3 length: 17 residues. Trimming at V came to 6 bases and at J to 6 bases, leaving 13 bases not matched to a gene. The DNA of the CDR3 is TGTGCCAGCAGTTTACATACTAGCGGGATACCGGCCGGGGAGCTGTTTTTT. Residues: CASSLHTSGIPAGELFF.

In regard to this clonotype: Given the absence of the conserved phenylalanine or tryptophan at the CDR3 end, a read error is likely. This chain links TRBV19 with TRBJ2-5; 8 nucleotides align to TRBD2. The V segment lost 5 bases and the J segment 5 bases; nucleotides outside the gene matches: 13. The CDR3 extends over 16 amino acids. CDR1 LNHDA and CDR2 SQIVND come from the germline V gene (reference sequence). The CDR3 DNA sequence: TGTGCCAGTAGTTTTCGACGGGGGGGGCCTCCGGAGACCCAGTACTGC. This gives the protein CASSFRRGGPPETQYC.

The chain has TRBV29-1 and TRBJ2-7; tentatively, D is TRBD1 or TRBD2 (5 bases each). The J call may be mistaken, given a closer DNA end match to TRBJ2-1. From germline, CDR1 is SQVTM and CDR2 ANQGSEA. The CDR3 covers 13 residues. The CDR3 loop is CSVEDQQRTKQFF. CDR3 DNA sequence: TGCAGCGTTGAAGATCAGCAGCGGACAAAGCAGTTCTTC.

The chain uses TRBV25-1 and TRBJ2-7; 8 bases line up with TRBD1. The V and J ends lost 3 bases and 7 bases, in that order; junction bases with no gene match: 8. The CDR3 spans 14 residues. Germline loops: CDR1 MGHDK, CDR2 SYGVNS. Written as DNA, the CDR3 is TGTGCCAGCAGTGAGGGACAGGTTGGCCTGGAGCAGTACTTC. Protein: CASSEGQVGLEQYF.

This clonotype was seen ten or more times. The rearrangement links TRBV7-2 to TRBJ1-2; D gene ambiguous. The V and J ends lost 3 bases and 7 bases respectively, with 9 bases between them. The CDR3 sequence is 12 residues long. Germline V gene lookup returns CDR1 SGHTA and CDR2 FQGNSA. The CDR3 reads CASSFQQAGYTF. The CDR3 bases are TGTGCCAGCAGCTTCCAGCAGGCTGGCTACACCTTC.

This clonotype showed up many times. The chain is built from TRBV6-5 and TRBJ1-6; D gene ambiguous. Germline CDR1 and CDR2: MNHEY and SVGAGI. This CDR3 comprises 16 residues. V dropped 1 base and J dropped 8 bases, with 15 bases sitting between them. The CDR3 loop is CASSYFQDPKDSPLHF. The DNA for the CDR3 is TGTGCCAGCAGTTACTTCCAGGACCCGAAGGATTCACCCCTCCACTTT.

As regards this clonotype: Possible read error: a much larger clone is one base away. The conserved phenylalanine or tryptophan is not found at the CDR3 terminus, so this likely reflects a read error. This chain joins TRBV5-5 and TRBJ1-2; possibly TRBD1 for D (5 bases). CDR1 is SGHKS, CDR2 YYEKEE, per germline (reference sequence). This CDR3 contains 14 residues. V lost 4 bases, J lost 4 bases, and 14 bases lay in between. CDR3 loop: CASSRDGEPYGYTL. CDR3 coding DNA: TGTGCCAGCAGCAGGGACGGAGAACCCTATGGCTACACCCTC.